This TCR beta chain comes out of a study of vaccination and CD4 T cells after COVID-19. About the study: Convalescent individuals numbered four females and six males, two being Hispanic. Overlapping SARS-CoV-2, HCoV-NL63, HCoV-OC43 and HCoV-229E spike peptides stimulated the cells.

The treatment was: roughly 10-day PBMC culture with coronavirus spike peptide pools or control peptides (ViraFEST assay). After expanding antigen-specific T cells with peptide pools, ViraFEST sequenced their TCRs. CDR3 length: 14 residues. The J segment lost 3 bases and the V segment lost 6 bases, leaving 4 bases of the junction unmatched. The V gene's germline CDR1 is DFQATT and CDR2 SNEGSKA (reference sequence). Cultured CD4+ T-cell DNA underwent Oncomine TCR Beta short-read sequencing. Genomic DNA was drawn out of CD4+ T cells grown in culture. TCRdb used MiXCR to reprocess the PCR reads, holding one entry per CDR3 protein. In the table there are 8,500 to 14,000 distinct CDR3 sequences, under 50% of which are singletons. With regard to this clonotype: The target antigen is unknown.

Sequencing was performed on CD4+ T cells from blood, cultured in vitro. The V gene is TRBV20-1, the J gene TRBJ2-3; the match to TRBD2 covers 12 bases. This sequence was found in a human donor who had recovered from COVID-19. CDR3 DNA sequence: TGCAGTGCCCAGACTAGCGGGAGAACAGATACGCAGTATTTT. Translation gives CSAQTSGRTDTQYF.